This T cell receptor beta chain derives from a study of blood T cells in healthy people across ages. Study-level information: Using template switching, researchers captured about one barcoded beta molecule for each two T cells.

Unmatched junction bases numbered 5, after V lost 5 bases and J lost 4 bases. CDR1 and CDR2 (germline): SGHRS, YFSETQ. The CDR3 is 14 amino acids. This clonotype has a handful of counts. Its target is unknown. Peripheral blood samples of 7.5 to 10 milliliters were drawn from each donor. Together with a sample-barcoded 5' primer, a J-beta primer mix was included in a second PCR lasting roughly 6 to 12 cycles. The authors tagged each cDNA molecule using a template-switch adaptor with 12 random nucleotides. TCRdb itself ran the 5' RACE reads through MiXCR, one entry per CDR3 protein. Found here are more than 650,000 distinct CDR3 sequences, 22% of them singletons; the top ten hold approximately 20%. Points from the study as a whole: Across the age range, TCR beta diversity per million T cells fell in a roughly linear way.

The sequenced sample consisted of blood. This sequence joins TRBV5-1 and TRBJ1-1; 10 nucleotides align to TRBD1. This receptor was identified in a man aged 70-80 years in good health. In nucleotides, the CDR3 is TGCGCCAGCAGAGGGACAGGGGAGAGCACTGAAGCTTTCTTT. Translating it yields CASRGTGESTEAFF.